This is a list of T cell receptor beta chains from one sample in a study of early stage breast cancer tumors. Produced via immunoSEQ multiplex PCR; TCRdb's table is partial and in-frame only. The repertoire holds tens of thousands of clones, with roughly three fifths as singletons. Input material: breast tumor tissue. These receptors were collected from a person in their fifties with breast cancer. The CDR3 runs from the conserved cysteine through the conserved F or W. Fields, in order: J gene, clone size, D gene, V gene, CDR3 protein, CDR3 DNA. D genes are given only for firm matches. Rows may omit the clone size; those that give it use once, few, many or a size class.

TRBJ2-1 NA NA TRBV29-1 CSVGPPGAGNEQFF TGCAGCGTTGGCCCTCCCGGAGCTGGCAATGAGCAGTTCTTC
TRBJ2-7 few NA TRBV28 CASISLLSGGYEQYF TGTGCCAGCATTTCTCTACTTAGCGGAGGATACGAGCAGTACTTC
TRBJ2-5 NA NA TRBV6-1 CASSGGGAGETQYF TGTGCCAGCAGTGGTGGTGGTGCTGGAGAGACCCAGTACTTC
TRBJ2-1 few NA TRBV7-9 CASRAQGSGGDEQFF TGTGCCAGCAGGGCCCAGGGGTCGGGTGGAGATGAGCAGTTCTTC
TRBJ2-1 NA TRBD1 TRBV6-1 CASSDQGAGEQFF TGTGCCAGCAGTGACCAGGGGGCTGGTGAGCAGTTCTTC
TRBJ2-7 NA NA TRBV4-2 CASSPRLGLAYEQYF TGTGCCAGCAGCCCCCGGCTCGGGCTTGCCTACGAGCAGTACTTC
TRBJ1-1 NA NA TRBV6-5 CASSYFGDTEAFF TGTGCCAGCAGTTATTTTGGAGACACTGAAGCTTTCTTT
TRBJ1-5 medium-sized NA TRBV19 CASSILGEQPQHF TGTGCCAGTAGTATCTTGGGAGAGCAGCCCCAGCATTTT
TRBJ1-2 NA TRBD1 TRBV7-9 CASSGQGPVDGYTF TGTGCCAGCAGCGGACAGGGACCCGTGGACGGCTACACCTTC
TRBJ2-7 NA TRBD1 TRBV7-3 CASSPARDRAYPTQDEQYF TGTGCCAGCAGCCCCGCCCGGGACAGGGCATATCCTACGCAAGACGAGCAGTACTTC
TRBJ2-1 NA TRBD1 TRBV5-8 CASIDGDRTYNEQFF TGTGCCAGCATCGACGGGGACAGGACCTACAATGAGCAGTTCTTC
TRBJ2-7 NA TRBD1 TRBV5-5 CASSLGTGILSYEQYF TGTGCCAGCAGCTTGGGGACAGGTATTTTGTCCTACGAGCAGTACTTC
TRBJ1-5 NA NA TRBV5-1 CASSSTGASNQPQHF TGCGCCAGCAGCTCCACCGGAGCTAGCAATCAGCCCCAGCATTTT
TRBJ1-5 NA NA TRBV10-1 CASSEDRNQPQHF TGCGCCAGCAGTGAGGACAGAAATCAGCCCCAGCATTTT
TRBJ2-1 NA NA TRBV19 CASSIDGGTYNEQFF TGTGCCAGTAGTATAGACGGGGGAACCTACAATGAGCAGTTCTTC
TRBJ1-3 once NA TRBV7-2 CASSLDVGVSGNTIYF TGTGCCAGCAGCTTAGACGTGGGGGTCTCTGGAAACACCATATATTTT
TRBJ2-7 once NA TRBV27 CASPSTDTYEQYF TGTGCCAGCCCCTCGACGGACACCTACGAGCAGTACTTC
TRBJ1-4 NA TRBD1 TRBV6-5 CASRRQGAGGEKLFF TGTGCCAGCAGAAGACAGGGGGCGGGTGGTGAAAAACTGTTTTTT
TRBJ1-2 few NA TRBV19 CASSFTGTYSYGYTF TGTGCCAGCAGTTTCACCGGGACCTATTCGTATGGCTACACCTTC
TRBJ1-2 few NA TRBV6-5 CASSYEGFGYTF TGTGCCAGCAGTTACGAGGGTTTTGGCTACACCTTC